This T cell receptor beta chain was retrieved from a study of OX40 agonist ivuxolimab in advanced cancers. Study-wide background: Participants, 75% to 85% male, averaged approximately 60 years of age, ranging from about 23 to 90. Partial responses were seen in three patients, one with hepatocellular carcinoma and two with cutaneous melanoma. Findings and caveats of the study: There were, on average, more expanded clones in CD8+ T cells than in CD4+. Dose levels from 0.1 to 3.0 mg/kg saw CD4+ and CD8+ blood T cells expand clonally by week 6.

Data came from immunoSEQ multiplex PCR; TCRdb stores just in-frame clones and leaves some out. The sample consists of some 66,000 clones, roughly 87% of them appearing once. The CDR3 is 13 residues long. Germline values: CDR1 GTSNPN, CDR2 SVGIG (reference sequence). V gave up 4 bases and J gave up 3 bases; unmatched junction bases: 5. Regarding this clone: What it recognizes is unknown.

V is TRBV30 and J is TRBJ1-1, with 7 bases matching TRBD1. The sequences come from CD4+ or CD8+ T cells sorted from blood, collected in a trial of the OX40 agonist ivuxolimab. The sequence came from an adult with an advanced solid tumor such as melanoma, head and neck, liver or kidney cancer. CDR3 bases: TGTGCCTGGATGAAGGGGGCGGACACTGAAGCTTTCTTT. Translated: CAWMKGADTEAFF.